Presented here are 23 T cell receptor beta chains from one specimen sequenced in a study of T cells after yellow fever vaccination. TCRdb ran MiXCR on the 5' RACE reads and lists one entry per CDR3 protein. Seen here are roughly 27,000 distinct CDR3 sequences, over 4.5% observed once, and the top ten hold under 50%. Sample: CD8+ T cells sorted from PBMCs, taken 10 days after the yellow fever booster vaccination. The receptors stem from a man aged 25-45 years who received the YFV17D yellow fever vaccine.

This clonotype was observed at least ten times. V and J are TRBV29-1 and TRBJ2-7; 7 bases align to TRBD1. Germline-derived CDR1 and CDR2 are SQVTM and ANQGSEA. The trim removed 6 bases at V and 0 bases at J, leaving 2 bases unmatched. This CDR3 region has 12 residues. CDR3 bases: TGCAGCGTGACAGGGAACTCCTACGAGCAGTACTTC. Residues: CSVTGNSYEQYF.

Turning to this clonotype: This could be a read error, since a much larger clone is one nucleotide away. The chain uses TRBV5-6 and TRBJ2-7; D is tentatively TRBD1 or TRBD2 (5 bases each). CDR3 length equals 14 residues. From germline, CDR1 is SGHDT and CDR2 YYEEEE. Trimming took 3 bases from V and 0 from J, leaving 10 bases between them. The chain's CDR3 is CASSSGTPSYEQYF. In nucleotides, the CDR3 is TGTGCCAGCAGCTCCGGGACCCCCTCCTACGAGCAGTACTTC.

This clonotype showed up many times. The V call is TRBV11-2, the J call TRBJ2-7; the D is unclear. The CDR3 length is 16 residues. Germline V gene data show CDR1 as SGHAT and CDR2 as FQNNGV. Trimming removed 0 bases at V and 4 bases at J, with 16 bases between. This CDR3 is CASSLDGNNVPYEQYF. The CDR3 nucleotides read TGTGCCAGCAGCTTAGATGGTAACAACGTCCCTTACGAGCAGTACTTC.

This clonotype was picked up many times. The CDR3 coding sequence is TGTGCCAGCAGCCAAGATACGGGTAACTATGGCTACACCTTC. Translation gives CASSQDTGNYGYTF. The chain employs TRBV3-1 and TRBJ1-2; D not resolved. This CDR3 region has 14 residues. The V and J ends lost 0 bases and 1 base respectively, with 6 bases between them. Germline V gives CDR1 LGHDT, CDR2 YNNKEL (reference sequence).

This clonotype was found many times. The rearrangement uses TRBV4-2 and TRBJ1-1, with 9 bases lining up with TRBD1. The CDR3 runs 15 residues. V gave up 3 bases and J gave up 5 bases; unmatched junction bases: 7. Germline CDR1 is LGHNA and CDR2 is YNFKEQ. The CDR3 region is CASSQTWTGETEAFF. The DNA of the CDR3 is TGTGCCAGCAGCCAGACCTGGACAGGGGAGACTGAAGCTTTCTTT.

In regard to this clonotype: A much larger clone lies a single base off, so this may be a read error. V usage is TRBV11-2 and J usage is TRBJ2-3, with 8 bases aligning to TRBD1. The CDR3 totals 16 residues. The V gene's germline CDR1 is SGHAT and CDR2 FQNNGV. The junction had 10 bases not matched to a gene; V was cut back by 3 bases and J by 5 bases. CDR3 DNA sequence: TGTGCCAGCAGCTTCTTCCGGCAGGGGGCAAAAGATACGCAGTATTTT. It specifies CASSFFRQGAKDTQYF.

This clonotype was counted ten times or more. The genes are TRBV7-2 and TRBJ1-1; D not resolved. The CDR3 extends over 15 amino acids. In germline, CDR1 is SGHTA, CDR2 FQGNSA. Trimming removed 5 bases at V and 4 bases at J, with 17 bases between. The CDR3 protein is CASSPYPLGGTEAFF. The CDR3 bases are TGTGCCAGCAGCCCCTACCCGCTGGGCGGCACTGAAGCTTTCTTT.

This clonotype has a handful of counts. The chain recombines TRBV7-9 with TRBJ2-7; D uncertain. CDR3 length equals 15 residues. V gave up 4 bases and J gave up 0 bases, with 13 bases separating them. The germline V gene encodes CDR1 SEHNR and CDR2 FQNEAQ (reference sequence). The DNA of the CDR3 is TGTGCCAGCAGCTCCTGGGGTACTGGCTCCTACGAGCAGTACTTC. Protein: CASSSWGTGSYEQYF.

This clonotype was seen at least ten times. The chain links TRBV4-3 to TRBJ1-5; 8 bases are shared with TRBD1. The CDR3 spans 15 residues. With 0 bases clipped from V and 6 bases from J, the junction kept 4 bases outside the gene matches. CDR1 and CDR2 (germline): LGHNA, YSLEER. CDR3 region: CASSQDDRGGQPQHF. CDR3 nucleotide sequence: TGCGCCAGCAGCCAAGATGACAGGGGCGGTCAGCCCCAGCATTTT.

The table lists this clonotype with many counts. This sequence joins TRBV6-4 and TRBJ2-2; 10 bases fit TRBD2. Per germline, CDR1 MRHNA and CDR2 SNTAGT. The CDR3 has 16 residues. V shed 5 bases and J 2 bases; nucleotides not matched to a gene: 5. CDR3 coding DNA: TGTGCCAGCAGTTCCGGACTAGCGGAAAACACCGGGGAGCTGTTTTTT. Translating gives CASSSGLAENTGELFF.

The chain employs TRBV5-1 and TRBJ2-7; no definite D call. The CDR3 covers 13 residues. Germline CDR1 and CDR2: SGHRS and YFSETQ. Trimming shortened V by 3 bases and J by 2 bases, and 9 bases separated the two germline ends. The CDR3: CASSSSSTYEQYF. As DNA, the CDR3 is TGCGCCAGCAGCTCATCTTCCACCTACGAGCAGTACTTC. The complete variable domain, with remaining parts taken from reference TRBV5-1 and TRBJ2-7, reads KAGVTQTPRYLIKTRGQQVTLSCSPISGHRSVSWYQQTPGQGLQFLFEYFSETQRNKGNFPGRFSGRQFSNSRSEMNVSTLELGDSALYLCASSSSSTYEQYFGPGTRLTVT.

The chain couples TRBV7-6 to TRBJ2-7; D is perhaps TRBD1 or TRBD2 (5 bases each). The ends were cut back, 1 base at V and 7 bases at J, with 8 bases in the middle. The V gene's germline CDR1 is SGHVS and CDR2 FNYEAQ. The CDR3 covers 12 residues. The CDR3 sequence: CASSLGEGEQYF. In nucleotides, the CDR3 is TGTGCCAGCAGCTTAGGCGAGGGGGAGCAGTACTTC.

This clonotype was counted ten times or more. This chain links TRBV7-6 with TRBJ1-4; TRBD1 matches at 9 bases. J lost 1 base, V lost 3 bases, and 12 bases had no gene match. Germline-derived CDR1 and CDR2 are SGHVS and FNYEAQ. CDR3 length: 19 amino acids. The CDR3 nucleotides read TGTGCCAGCAGCTTGGGGCCGGGACAGGGATACGAAACTAATGAAAAACTGTTTTTT. Residues: CASSLGPGQGYETNEKLFF.

Comments on this clonotype: This could be a read error, since a much larger clone is one nucleotide away. This chain connects TRBV28 to TRBJ2-1; 9 nucleotides align to TRBD2. This CDR3 is 15 amino acids long. V was pared by 2 bases and J by 15 bases, with 14 bases of the junction left unmatched. Germline V gene data show CDR1 as MDHEN and CDR2 as SYDVKM. The CDR3 region is CASSLSPSGRRDGFF. DNA of the CDR3: TGTGCCAGCAGTTTAAGTCCGAGCGGGAGGAGGGATGGGTTCTTC.

This clonotype has a count of ten or more. The chain links TRBV29-1 to TRBJ2-1; D call uncertain. V lost 4 bases to trimming and J lost 10 bases, with 5 bases between them. The germline V gene has CDR1 SQVTM and CDR2 ANQGSEA. CDR3 length: 9 residues. DNA of the CDR3: TGCAGCGTTGCCGCGGAGCAGTTCTTC. Translated, it gives CSVAAEQFF.

The table lists this clonotype with many counts. The chain links TRBV5-5 to TRBJ2-7; weak D call: TRBD1 (5 bases). CDR1 and CDR2 from the germline V gene are SGHKS and YYEKEE (reference sequence). CDR3 length: 14 amino acids. V shed 1 base and J shed 6 bases, with 14 bases lying between them. This chain's CDR3 is CASSLRQGYSEQYF. In DNA, the CDR3 is TGTGCCAGCAGCTTGCGGCAGGGTTATAGCGAGCAGTACTTC.

The table lists this clonotype with many counts. The chain links TRBV7-2 to TRBJ2-7, with TRBD2 identical over 7 bases. The germline CDR1 and CDR2 sequences are SGHTA and FQGNSA. The CDR3 spans 16 residues. The V and J ends lost 1 base and 0 bases, in that order; junction bases with no gene match: 6. In nucleotides, the CDR3 is TGTGCCAGCAGCTTAGACGTGGGAGGGCACTCCTACGAGCAGTACTTC. This codes for CASSLDVGGHSYEQYF.

This clonotype was recorded many times. This rearrangement joins TRBV11-2 to TRBJ2-5; D is ambiguous. Trimming left V 4 bases short and J 5 bases short, with 17 bases between. Germline assignment: CDR1 SGHAT and CDR2 FQNNGV. CDR3 length equals 15 residues. CDR3 protein: CASSSLKGLAETQYF. The CDR3 coding sequence is TGTGCCAGCAGCTCCCTAAAGGGTCTCGCCGAGACCCAGTACTTC.

This clonotype was seen at least ten times. The chain is built from TRBV10-3 and TRBJ2-1; 7 positions agree with TRBD1. The CDR3 sequence is 16 residues long. V was pared by 8 bases and J by 1 base, with 11 bases of the junction left unmatched. The germline gives CDR1 ENHRY, CDR2 SYGVKD. The CDR3 here is CAIGVEQGKSYNEQFF. Written as DNA, the CDR3 is TGTGCCATCGGGGTGGAACAGGGGAAGTCCTACAATGAGCAGTTCTTC.

This clonotype was observed a few times. The rearrangement joins TRBV6-2 or TRBV6-3 to TRBJ2-7, with D maybe TRBD1 (6 bases). The germline V gene has CDR1 MNHEY and CDR2 SVGEGT. CDR3 length: 16 amino acids. V was trimmed by 8 bases and J by 3 bases, leaving 23 bases between them. CDR3 nucleotides: TGTGCCAGCCGGAACCCGGTGACAGGAAGACACTACGAGCAGTACTTC. It codes for CASRNPVTGRHYEQYF.

The table lists this clonotype with many counts. CDR3 DNA: TGTGCCAGCAGTTTACGGACAGCTACCAGCACAGATACGCAGTATTTT. Translation: CASSLRTATSTDTQYF. J is TRBJ2-3 and V is TRBV27; the D gene is possibly TRBD1 (6 bases). Trimming removed 2 bases at V and 0 bases at J, with 12 bases between. CDR3 length equals 16 residues. The germline CDR1 and CDR2 sequences are MNHEY and SMNVEV (reference sequence).

There are many counts of this clonotype. V is TRBV15 and J is TRBJ2-1; tentatively, D is TRBD1 (6 bases). Germline CDR1 is LNHNV and CDR2 is YYDKDF (reference sequence). The CDR3 is 17 residues long. V lost 1 base and J 3 bases, leaving 16 bases between the germline ends. The CDR3 reads CATSRAQQGPIYNEQFF. In DNA form, the CDR3 reads TGTGCCACCAGCAGAGCCCAACAGGGACCCATCTACAATGAGCAGTTCTTC.

The chain employs TRBV5-8 and TRBJ2-3; TRBD2 matches at 8 bases. The germline CDR1 and CDR2 sequences are SGHTS and YDEGEE. The CDR3 runs 16 residues. J was trimmed by 0 bases and V by 4 bases; bases with no gene match: 7. CDR3 protein: CASSPGASGSTDTQYF. CDR3 in DNA: TGTGCCAGCAGCCCCGGGGCTAGCGGGAGCACAGATACGCAGTATTTT.